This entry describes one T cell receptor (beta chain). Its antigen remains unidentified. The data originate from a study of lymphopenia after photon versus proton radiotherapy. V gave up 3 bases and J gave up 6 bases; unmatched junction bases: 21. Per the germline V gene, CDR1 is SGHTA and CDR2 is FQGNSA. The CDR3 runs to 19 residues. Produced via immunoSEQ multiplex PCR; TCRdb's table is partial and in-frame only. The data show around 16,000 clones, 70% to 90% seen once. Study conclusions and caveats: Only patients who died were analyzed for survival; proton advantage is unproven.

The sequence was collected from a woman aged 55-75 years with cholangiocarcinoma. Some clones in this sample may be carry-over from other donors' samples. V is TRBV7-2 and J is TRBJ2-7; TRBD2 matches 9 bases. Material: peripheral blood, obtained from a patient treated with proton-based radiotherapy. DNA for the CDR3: TGTGCCAGCAGCTTCGGTATTGGTAGGGCGGGAGGGCCTGCACGCGAGCAGTACTTC. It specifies CASSFGIGRAGGPAREQYF. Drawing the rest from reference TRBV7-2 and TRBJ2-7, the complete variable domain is GAGVSQSPSNKVTEKGKDVELRCDPISGHTALYWYRQSLGQGLEFLIYFQGNSAPDKSGLPSDRFSAERTGGSVSTLTIQRTQQEDSAVYLCASSFGIGRAGGPAREQYFGPGTRLTVT.